The 3 T cell receptor beta chains in this list originate from one sample, sequenced in a study of identical twins. TCRdb redid the calling of the 5' RACE reads with MiXCR, one entry per CDR3 protein. The sample has roughly 280,000 distinct CDR3 sequences; over 8.5% are singletons. The data also belong to a second study, concerning yellow fever vaccine responses in identical twins.

Material: CD8+ T cells sorted from blood. These TCRs come from a woman aged 18-30 years in good health.

This clonotype turned up a few times. The genes are TRBV28 and TRBJ2-1, with D hard to call. V lost 3 bases and J lost 9, with 9 bases in between. The germline gives CDR1 MDHEN, CDR2 SYDVKM. CDR3 length equals 12 residues. The CDR3 DNA reads as TGTGCCAGCAGTTTTTTGGGCGGTGAGCAGTTCTTC. Translation gives CASSFLGGEQFF. The full variable domain, rest sourced from reference TRBV28 and TRBJ2-1, is DVKVTQSSRYLVKRTGEKVFLECVQDMDHENMFWYRQDPGLGLRLIYFSYDVKMKEKGDIPEGYSVSREKKERFSLILESASTNQTSMYLCASSFLGGEQFFGPGTRLTVL.

The chain combines TRBV3-1 with TRBJ2-5; possible D gene TRBD1, 5 bases. The germline V and J ends were trimmed by 1 base and 3 bases, with 15 bases remaining between them. The CDR3 extends over 16 amino acids. Germline V gene data show CDR1 as LGHDT and CDR2 as YNNKEL (reference sequence). In DNA, the CDR3 is TGTGCCAGCAGCCAAGCAGGGTCTGGATTAGAAGAGACCCAGTACTTC. This codes for CASSQAGSGLEETQYF.

The chain is built from TRBV20-1 and TRBJ1-1, with a possible D match to TRBD1 (5 bases). The ends were cut back, 3 bases at V and 0 bases at J, with 17 bases in the middle. The CDR3 runs 16 residues. Germline V gives CDR1 DFQATT, CDR2 SNEGSKA (reference sequence). The CDR3 region has the DNA TGCAGTGCTAGTTTTTGGGGACCCAACTTGAACACTGAAGCTTTCTTT. This translates into CSASFWGPNLNTEAFF.